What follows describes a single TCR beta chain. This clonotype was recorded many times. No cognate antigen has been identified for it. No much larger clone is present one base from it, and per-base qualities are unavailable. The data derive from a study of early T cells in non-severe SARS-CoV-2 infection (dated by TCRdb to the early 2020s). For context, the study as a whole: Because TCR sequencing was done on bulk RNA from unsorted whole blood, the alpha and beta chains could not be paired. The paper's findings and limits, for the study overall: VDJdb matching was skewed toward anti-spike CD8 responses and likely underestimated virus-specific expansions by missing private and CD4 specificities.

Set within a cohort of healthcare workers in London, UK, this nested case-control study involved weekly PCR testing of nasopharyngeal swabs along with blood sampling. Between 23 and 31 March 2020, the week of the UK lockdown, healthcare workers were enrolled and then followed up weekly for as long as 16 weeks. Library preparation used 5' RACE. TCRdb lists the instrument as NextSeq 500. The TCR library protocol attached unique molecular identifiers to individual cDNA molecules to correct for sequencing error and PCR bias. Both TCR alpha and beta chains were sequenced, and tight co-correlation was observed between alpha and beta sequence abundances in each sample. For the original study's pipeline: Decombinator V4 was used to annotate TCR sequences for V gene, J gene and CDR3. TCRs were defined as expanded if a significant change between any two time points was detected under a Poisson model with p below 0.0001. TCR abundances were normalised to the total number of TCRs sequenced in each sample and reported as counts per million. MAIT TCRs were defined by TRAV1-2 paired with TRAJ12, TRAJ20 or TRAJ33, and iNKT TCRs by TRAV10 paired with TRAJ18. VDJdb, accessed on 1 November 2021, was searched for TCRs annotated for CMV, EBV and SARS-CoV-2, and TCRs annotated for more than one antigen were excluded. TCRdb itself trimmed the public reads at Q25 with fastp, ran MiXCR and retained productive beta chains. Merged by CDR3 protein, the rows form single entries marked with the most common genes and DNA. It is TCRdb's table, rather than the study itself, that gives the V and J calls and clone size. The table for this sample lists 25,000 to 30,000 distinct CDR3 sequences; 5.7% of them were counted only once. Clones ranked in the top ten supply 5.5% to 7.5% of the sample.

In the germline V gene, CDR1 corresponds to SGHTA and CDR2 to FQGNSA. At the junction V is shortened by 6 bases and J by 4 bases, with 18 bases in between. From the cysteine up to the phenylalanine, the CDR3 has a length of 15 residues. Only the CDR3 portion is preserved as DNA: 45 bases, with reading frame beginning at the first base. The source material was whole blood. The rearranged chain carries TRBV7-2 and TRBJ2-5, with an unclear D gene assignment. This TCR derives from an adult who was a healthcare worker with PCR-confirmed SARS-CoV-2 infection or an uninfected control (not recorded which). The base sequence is TGTGCCAGCAGTCCTCGCCTCAACTCCCCAGAGACCCAGTACTTC. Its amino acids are CASSPRLNSPETQYF.